The source of this T cell receptor beta chain is a study of breast tumors, draining lymph nodes, adjacent tissues (TCRdb year 2016). About the investigation overall: Breast cancer patients provided tumor, adjacent nontumor tissue and axillary lymph nodes, and the study compared the TCR beta repertoires across these three sources. In human breast cancer, the study set out to assess how tumor, surrounding tissue and draining lymph node repertoires relate to one another and whether T cells might be exchanged between them.

Lymph node samples came from the axillary draining lymph nodes of breast cancer patients. Results the study describes overall, beyond this receptor: Tumor and nontumor tissue repertoires were significantly more similar in luminal-like than in basal-like breast cancer. The data were considered consistent with the idea that most tumor T cells come from the lymph node and then expand in tumor tissue. Tumor T-cell repertoires showed less diversity than lymph node repertoires and more diversity than nontumor tissue repertoires, and tumor T-cell repertoires showed preferential V and J gene usage. The study presented the conclusion that tumor T cells originate in lymph nodes as consistent with a hypothesis, not as something directly demonstrated.

This clonotype was counted at least ten times. Which antigen it targets is not known. No base quality information exists; no much larger clone differs at one position. For sequencing, an Illumina HiSeq 2000 was employed. TCR beta chain libraries were generated by multiplex PCR amplification. High-throughput sequencing was used to analyze the amplified TCR beta chain products. Using fastp trimming at Q25 and MiXCR clonotype assembly, TCRdb reanalyzed the public sequencing data and kept in-frame beta chains. When rows share a CDR3 protein, they turn into one entry using the most common DNA and genes. This sample gives around 250,000 distinct CDR3 sequences in total; around 34% of them show up just once. The ten largest clones capture approximately 3.6% of the sample. The source of this sequence is a female donor with breast cancer. Some clones in this sample may be carry-over from other donors' samples. The sequenced material came from axillary lymph node tissue.

The CDR3 region reads CASSRGGLDYGYTF. The sequence in DNA is TGTGCCAGCAGCCGCGGGGGTTTGGACTATGGCTACACCTTC. The chain couples TRBV14 to TRBJ1-2; TRBD1 is a weak D gene call, 5 bases matching. The CDR3, from cysteine to phenylalanine, totals 14 residues. Solely the CDR3 DNA is kept, with 42 bases framed from the first base. CDR1 is given as SGHDN and CDR2 as FVKESK, both from the germline V gene. A distance of 12 bases separates the germline ends of V and J, which lose 4 bases and 3 bases respectively.